This entry describes one T cell receptor beta chain. Many counts were recorded for this clone. Its cognate antigen has yet to be identified. No much larger clonotype is one base removed from it; base qualities were not supplied. The library was built by means of the immunoSEQ multiplex PCR assay. The source is immuneACCESS, and TCRdb retained only in-frame sequences with V and J called. Part of the clones is not carried over; for the studies checked, unresolved V genes explain less than half of this, and the remainder is unexplained. The sample table lists tens of thousands of clones, 89% of them with a count of one. More than 1.5% of the sample is taken by the ten largest. Unmatched junction bases come to 3, with V trimmed by 0 bases and J by 2 bases. The germline V gene gives CDR1 as LGHNA and CDR2 as YNFKEQ. The CDR3 holds 16 amino acids from the cysteine to the phenylalanine. CDR3 DNA is the only sequence kept; it has 48 bases, read in frame from the first base.

This entry is derived from a study of T cell changes during pregnancy in multiple sclerosis (dated by TCRdb to between 2018 and 2021). About the investigation overall: Changes in the T cell repertoire over the course of pregnancy were examined in this study in women with multiple sclerosis.

The source of this sequence is a female donor with multiple sclerosis, enrolled in a pregnancy study. In this chain, TRBV4-2 is recombined with TRBJ2-7, with 11 bases in between that match TRBD2. Specimen: peripheral blood, collected after pregnancy. Read as DNA, the sequence is TGTGCCAGCAGCCAAGATGGTAGCGGGGGGGCCTACGAGCAGTACTTC. Its translation is CASSQDGSGGAYEQYF.